This T cell receptor beta chain emerged from a study of cytomegalovirus exposure and HLA in healthy donors. Study as a whole: Researchers previously reported finding just under 120 million unique TCR beta sequences from 170 million or so T cells. Study-wide results and caveats: The study labeled approximately 150 TCR beta chains cytomegalovirus-associated.

Researchers ran the PCR with 60 Vbeta and 13 Jbeta primers. Data came from immunoSEQ multiplex PCR; TCRdb stores just in-frame clones and leaves some out. The sample lists around 200,000 clones, 80% seen once, with 0.5% to 0.8% in the top ten. V was clipped by 3 bases and J by 4 bases; unmatched bases: 10. This CDR3 has 17 amino acids. CDR1 is SGDLS and CDR2 is YYNGEE in the germline V gene. Concerning this clone itself: Its antigen is not identified.

Sequenced: PBMCs. The chain has TRBV9 and TRBJ2-5; 12 positions agree with TRBD2. The source of this sequence is a boy aged 5-17 years in good health and CMV-seronegative. CDR3 amino acids: CASSGGLAGPGRETQYF. In DNA, the CDR3 is TGTGCCAGCAGCGGTGGACTAGCGGGGCCAGGGCGAGAGACCCAGTACTTC.